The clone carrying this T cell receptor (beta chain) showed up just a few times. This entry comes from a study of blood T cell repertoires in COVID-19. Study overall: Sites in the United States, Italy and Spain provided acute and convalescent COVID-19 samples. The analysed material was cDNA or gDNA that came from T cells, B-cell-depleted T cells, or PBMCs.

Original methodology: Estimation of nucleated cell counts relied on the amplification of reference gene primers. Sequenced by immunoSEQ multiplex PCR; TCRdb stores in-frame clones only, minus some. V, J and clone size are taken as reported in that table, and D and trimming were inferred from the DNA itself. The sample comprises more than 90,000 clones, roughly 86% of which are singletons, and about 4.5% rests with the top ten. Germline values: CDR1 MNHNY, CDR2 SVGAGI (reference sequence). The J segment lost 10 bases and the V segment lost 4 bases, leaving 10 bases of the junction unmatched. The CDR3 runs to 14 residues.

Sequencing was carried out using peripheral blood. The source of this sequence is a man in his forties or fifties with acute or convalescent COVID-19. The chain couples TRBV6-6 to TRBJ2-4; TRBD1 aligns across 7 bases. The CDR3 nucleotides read TGTGCCAGCAGTTCCGGGACAGCCTCTAAAATTCAGTACTTC. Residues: CASSSGTASKIQYF.